These T cell receptor beta chains were read from a single sample in a study of Ad26.COV2.S vaccination and SARS-CoV-2 variants. The table came from immunoSEQ multiplex PCR; TCRdb's copy has only in-frame clones and leaves some out. The repertoire holds hundreds of thousands of clones, with about 90% as singletons. Source: peripheral blood, taken in a trial of Ad26.COV2.S vaccine versus placebo. The receptors originated from a person aged 18 to 65 who received the Ad26.COV2.S COVID-19 vaccine or a placebo. Both conserved end residues are part of each CDR3. The D gene is left open where the match is weak. Clone size is given for some rows only: seen once, a few or many times, or a class if the clone is expanded.

TGTGCCACCAGCAGAGCAGGAGGTACGCAGTATTTT,CATSRAGGTQYF,few,TRBJ2-3,12,TRBV15,-
TGCAGCGTCGCCCAGAGTAACTACGAGCAGTACTTC,CSVAQSNYEQYF,-,TRBJ2-7,12,TRBV29-1,-
TGTGCCAGCAGCTACGGCAGGGTTCCGGACGAGCAGTACTTC,CASSYGRVPDEQYF,-,TRBJ2-7,14,TRBV7-2,-
TGTGCTAGTGGGTCGGACAGGGGGACCTATGGCTACACCTTC,CASGSDRGTYGYTF,-,TRBJ1-2,14,TRBV12-5,TRBD1
TGTGCCAGCAGCCAAGATTCCGGGGCGGCGGACACCGGGGAGCTGTTTTTT,CASSQDSGAADTGELFF,-,TRBJ2-2,17,TRBV4-2,-
TGTGCCAGCAGCCAAGATAACCGGCGGGGGGAAGCTTTCTTT,CASSQDNRRGEAFF,-,TRBJ1-1,14,TRBV14,-
TGTGCCAGCAGTGACAGGGCGGCCGGGCCAGATACGCAGTATTTT,CASSDRAAGPDTQYF,-,TRBJ2-3,15,TRBV6-4,-
TGTGCCACCCAGAGCCCGGCCCCAGGTGAAAAACTGTTTTTT,CATQSPAPGEKLFF,-,TRBJ1-4,14,TRBV2,-
TGTGCCAGCTCAGAACAGGGGATGAACACTGAAGCTTTCTTT,CASSEQGMNTEAFF,-,TRBJ1-1,14,TRBV18,TRBD1
TGTGCCAGTAGTACGATCGGACTCGCAAACACTGAAGCTTTCTTT,CASSTIGLANTEAFF,-,TRBJ1-1,15,TRBV19,-
TGTGCCAGCAGTTTAGTCAATGAGCAGTTCTTC,CASSLVNEQFF,-,TRBJ2-1,11,TRBV12-3/TRBV12-4,-
TGTGCCAGCAGCTTAGATTCTCGCGGGGGAACCTACAATGAGCAGTTCTTC,CASSLDSRGGTYNEQFF,-,TRBJ2-1,17,TRBV7-2,TRBD2
TGTGCCAGCAGCGTTCAAGCTGGGGCCAACGTCCTGACTTTC,CASSVQAGANVLTF,-,TRBJ2-6,14,TRBV7-9,-
TGCGCCAGCAGGGAAGCCCGACAGGAGCAGTTCTTC,CASREARQEQFF,-,TRBJ2-1,12,TRBV5-1,-
TGTGCCAGTAGTATAGAACAGTCTTTCAATCAGCCCCAGCATTTT,CASSIEQSFNQPQHF,few,TRBJ1-5,15,TRBV19,-
TGTGCCTGGACAAGAGGGAACATGGAGACCCAGTACTTC,CAWTRGNMETQYF,-,TRBJ2-5,13,TRBV30,-
TGTGCCACCAGCAGAGAAAGCGGGGCTTACAATGAGCAGTTCTTC,CATSRESGAYNEQFF,-,TRBJ2-1,15,TRBV15,TRBD2
TGTGCCAGCAGTGAAATCGGGAAGGTACACGAGCAGTACTTC,CASSEIGKVHEQYF,once,TRBJ2-7,14,TRBV6-1,-
TGTGCCAGCAGTTATTTTCCAGGGCAGTATGGCTACACCTTC,CASSYFPGQYGYTF,-,TRBJ1-2,14,TRBV6-5,-